Listed here are 5 T cell receptor beta chains from one sample, sequenced in a study of T cells in Graves' hyperthyroidism and ophthalmopathy. It was RNA transcripts that yielded the amplified TCR beta CDR3 regions. A first-round RT-PCR of the TCR CDR3 used the HTBI primer set. TCRdb called the multiplex PCR reads again in MiXCR, with one record for every CDR3 protein. The table has about 360,000 distinct CDR3 sequences, roughly 13% seen once; the top ten hold over 8.5%. Sequencing was done on a sample of blood. These receptors were taken from a woman under 30 with Graves' hyperthyroidism.

The table lists this clonotype with many counts. The chain is built from TRBV20-1 and TRBJ2-5; 11 nucleotides align to TRBD2. Losses at the gene ends were 4 bases for V and 3 bases for J; bases not matched to a gene: 13. CDR1 and CDR2 (germline): DFQATT, SNEGSKA (reference sequence). The CDR3 totals 17 residues. The CDR3 sequence: CSANLPPQLAGEETQYF. In DNA, the CDR3 is TGCAGTGCTAATTTACCACCACAACTAGCGGGAGAAGAGACCCAGTACTTC.

This clonotype was counted many times. V usage is TRBV7-3 and J usage is TRBJ2-3, with D unresolved. Trimming pared 2 bases from V and 5 bases from J, leaving 11 bases between. Germline loops: CDR1 SGHTA, CDR2 FQGTGA. This CDR3 has 14 amino acids. For the CDR3, the DNA is TGTGCCAGCAGCTTATTTGGGTTTCAAGATACGCAGTATTTT. Amino acid sequence: CASSLFGFQDTQYF.

CDR3 region: CASSPYSGTGSSGANVLTF. In DNA form, the CDR3 reads TGCGCCAGCAGCCCATATTCTGGGACAGGGTCTTCTGGGGCCAACGTCCTGACTTTC. The rearrangement joins TRBV5-1 to TRBJ2-6, with 9 bases aligning to TRBD1. Germline V CDR1 and CDR2: SGHRS, YFSETQ. This CDR3 contains 19 residues. Losses at the gene ends were 4 bases for V and 1 base for J; bases not matched to a gene: 12.

V usage is TRBV27 and J usage is TRBJ2-2; TRBD1 matches at 7 bases. The CDR3 contains 14 residues. V shed 8 bases, J shed 2 bases, and the junction held 5 bases outside the gene matches. Germline V gives CDR1 MNHEY, CDR2 SMNVEV (reference sequence). CDR3 DNA: TGTGCCAGCGGGTGGACAGGCAACACCGGGGAGCTGTTTTTT. Translated: CASGWTGNTGELFF.

Worth noting for this clonotype: A much larger clone differs by one base, so this may be a read error. The chain employs TRBV28 and TRBJ2-6; TRBD1 agrees at 9 bases. The CDR3 loop spans 15 amino acids. Per the germline V gene, CDR1 is MDHEN and CDR2 is SYDVKM. DNA for the CDR3: TGTGTCACACAGGGGGCGCAAGGTGGGGCCAACGTCCTGACTTTC. Translating gives CVTQGAQGGANVLTF. The whole variable domain, filled in from reference TRBV28 and TRBJ2-6, reads DVKVTQSSRYLVKRTGEKVFLECVQDMDHENMFWYRQDPGLGLRLIYFSYDVKMKEKGDIPEGYSVSREKKERFSLILESASTNQTSMYLCVTQGAQGGANVLTFGAGSRLTVL.